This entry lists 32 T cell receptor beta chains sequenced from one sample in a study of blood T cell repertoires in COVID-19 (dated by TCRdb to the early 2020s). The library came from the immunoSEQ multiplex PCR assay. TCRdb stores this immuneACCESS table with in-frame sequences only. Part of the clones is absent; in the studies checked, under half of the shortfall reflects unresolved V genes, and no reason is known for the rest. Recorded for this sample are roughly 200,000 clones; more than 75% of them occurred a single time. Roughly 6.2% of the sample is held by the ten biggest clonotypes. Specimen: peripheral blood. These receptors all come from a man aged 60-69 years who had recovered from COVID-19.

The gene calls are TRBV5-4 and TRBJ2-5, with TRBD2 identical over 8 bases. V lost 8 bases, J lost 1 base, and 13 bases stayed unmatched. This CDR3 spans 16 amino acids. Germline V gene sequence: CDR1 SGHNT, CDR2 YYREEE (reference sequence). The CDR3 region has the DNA TGTGCCAGGGGGACTAGGGGGGCCCGAGCCCAAGAGACCCAGTACTTC. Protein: CARGTRGARAQETQYF. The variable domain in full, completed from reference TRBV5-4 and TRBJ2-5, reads ETGVTQSPTHLIKTRGQQVTLRCSSQSGHNTVSWYQQALGQGPQFIFQYYREEENGRGNFPPRFSGLQFPNYSSELNVNALELDDSALYLCARGTRGARAQETQYFGPGTRLLVL.

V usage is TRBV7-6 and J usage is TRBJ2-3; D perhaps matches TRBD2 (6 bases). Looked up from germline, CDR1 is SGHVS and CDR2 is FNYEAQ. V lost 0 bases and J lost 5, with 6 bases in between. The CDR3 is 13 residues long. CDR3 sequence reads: CASSLAGGDTQYF. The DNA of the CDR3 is TGTGCCAGCAGCTTAGCGGGAGGAGATACGCAGTATTTT. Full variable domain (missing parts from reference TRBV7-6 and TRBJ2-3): GAGVSQSPRYKVTKRGQDVALRCDPISGHVSLYWYRQALGQGPEFLTYFNYEAQQDKSGLPNDRFSAERPEGSISTLTIQRTEQRDSAMYRCASSLAGGDTQYFGPGTRLTVL.

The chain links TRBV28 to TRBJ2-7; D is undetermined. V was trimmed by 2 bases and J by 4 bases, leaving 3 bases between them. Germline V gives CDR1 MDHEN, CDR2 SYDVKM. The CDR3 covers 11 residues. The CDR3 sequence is CASSLQYEQYF. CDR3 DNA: TGTGCCAGCAGTTTACAGTACGAGCAGTACTTC.

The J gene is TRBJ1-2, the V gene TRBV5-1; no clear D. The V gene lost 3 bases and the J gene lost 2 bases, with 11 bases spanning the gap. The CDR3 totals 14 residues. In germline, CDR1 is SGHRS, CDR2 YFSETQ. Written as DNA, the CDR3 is TGCGCCAGCAGCTGGTCGGTTAACAACTATGGCTACACCTTC. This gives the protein CASSWSVNNYGYTF.

CDR3 coding DNA: TGTGCCAGCAGCTTCGCCAGCGGGGGGGCGGAGGATACGCAGTATTTT. Residues: CASSFASGGAEDTQYF. The V call is TRBV13, the J call TRBJ2-3; 10 nucleotides match TRBD2. The CDR3 has 16 residues. V lost 3 bases and J lost 6; bases outside the gene matches: 9. CDR1 is PRHDT and CDR2 is FYEKMQ in the germline V gene (reference sequence).

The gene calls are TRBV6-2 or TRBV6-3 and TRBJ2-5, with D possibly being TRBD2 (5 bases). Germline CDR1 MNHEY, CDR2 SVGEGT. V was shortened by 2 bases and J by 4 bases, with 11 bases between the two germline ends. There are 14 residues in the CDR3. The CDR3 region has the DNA TGTGCCAGCAGTTACGGCCTAGCTAGAGAGACCCAGTACTTC. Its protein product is CASSYGLARETQYF.

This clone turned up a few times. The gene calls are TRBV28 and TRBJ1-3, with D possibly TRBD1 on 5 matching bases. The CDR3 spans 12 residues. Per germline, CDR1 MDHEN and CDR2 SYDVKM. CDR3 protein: CTSGRSGNTIYF. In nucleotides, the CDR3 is TGTACTTCAGGGCGCTCTGGAAACACCATATATTTT.

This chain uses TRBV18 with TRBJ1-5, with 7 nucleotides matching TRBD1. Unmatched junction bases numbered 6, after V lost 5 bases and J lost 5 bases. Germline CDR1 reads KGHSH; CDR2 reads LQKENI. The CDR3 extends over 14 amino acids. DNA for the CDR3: TGTGCCAGCTCAAGACAGGGCCCTTATCAGCCCCAGCATTTT. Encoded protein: CASSRQGPYQPQHF.

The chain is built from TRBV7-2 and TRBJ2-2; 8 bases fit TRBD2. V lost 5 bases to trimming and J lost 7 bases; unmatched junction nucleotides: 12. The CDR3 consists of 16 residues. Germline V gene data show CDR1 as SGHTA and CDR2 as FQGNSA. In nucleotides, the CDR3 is TGTGCCAGCAGCCCGAGAAGGTCTGCGGGGGGCGGGGAGCTGTTTTTT. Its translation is CASSPRRSAGGGELFF.

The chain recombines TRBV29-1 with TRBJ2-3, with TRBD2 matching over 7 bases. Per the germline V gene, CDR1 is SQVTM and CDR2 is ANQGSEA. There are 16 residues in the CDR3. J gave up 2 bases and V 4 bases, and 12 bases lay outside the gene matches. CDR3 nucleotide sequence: TGCAGCGTTGCGGGGACTGGGGGAGGGACCACAGATACGCAGTATTTT. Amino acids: CSVAGTGGGTTDTQYF.

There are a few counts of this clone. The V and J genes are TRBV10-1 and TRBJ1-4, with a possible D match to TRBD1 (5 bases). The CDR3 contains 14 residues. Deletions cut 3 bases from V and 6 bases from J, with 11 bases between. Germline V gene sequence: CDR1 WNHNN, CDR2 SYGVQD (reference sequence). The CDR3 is CASSDGGSDEKLFF. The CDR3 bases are TGCGCCAGCAGTGATGGGGGGTCGGATGAAAAACTGTTTTTT.

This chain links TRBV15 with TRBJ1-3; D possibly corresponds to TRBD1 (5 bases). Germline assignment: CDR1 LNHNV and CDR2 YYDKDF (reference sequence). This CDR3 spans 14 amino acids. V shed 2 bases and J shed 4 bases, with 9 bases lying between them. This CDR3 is CATSRQGTGNTIYF. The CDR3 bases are TGTGCCACCAGCAGACAGGGTACGGGAAACACCATATATTTT.

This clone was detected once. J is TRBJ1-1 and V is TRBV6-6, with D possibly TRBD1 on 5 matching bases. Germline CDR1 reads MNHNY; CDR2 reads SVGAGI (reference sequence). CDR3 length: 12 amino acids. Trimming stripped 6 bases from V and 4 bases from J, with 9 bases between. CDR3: CASSHRSTEAFF. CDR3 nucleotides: TGTGCCAGCAGCCACAGGAGCACTGAAGCTTTCTTT.

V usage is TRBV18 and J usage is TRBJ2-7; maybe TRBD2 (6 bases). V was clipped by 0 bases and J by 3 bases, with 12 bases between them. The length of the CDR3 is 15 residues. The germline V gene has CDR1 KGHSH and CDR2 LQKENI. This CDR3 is CASSPPSGTYYEQYF. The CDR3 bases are TGTGCCAGCTCACCACCGAGTGGGACTTACTACGAGCAGTACTTC.

In DNA form, the CDR3 reads TGTGCCAGCAGCCAGGGAGACAGGGACAATGAGCAGTTCTTC. Its translation is CASSQGDRDNEQFF. This sequence joins TRBV3-1 (or the pseudogene TRBV3-2) and TRBJ2-1, with 7 bases identical to TRBD1. The CDR3 loop spans 14 amino acids. Trimming at V came to 3 bases and at J to 5 bases, leaving 4 bases not matched to a gene. Germline V gives CDR1 LGHDT, CDR2 YNNKEL (reference sequence).

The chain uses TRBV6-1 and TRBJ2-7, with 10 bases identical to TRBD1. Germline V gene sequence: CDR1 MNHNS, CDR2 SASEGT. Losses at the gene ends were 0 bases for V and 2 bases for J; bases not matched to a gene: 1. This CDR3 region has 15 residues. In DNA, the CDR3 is TGTGCCAGCAGTGAAGCAGGGACAGGGGCCTACGAGCAGTACTTC. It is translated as CASSEAGTGAYEQYF.

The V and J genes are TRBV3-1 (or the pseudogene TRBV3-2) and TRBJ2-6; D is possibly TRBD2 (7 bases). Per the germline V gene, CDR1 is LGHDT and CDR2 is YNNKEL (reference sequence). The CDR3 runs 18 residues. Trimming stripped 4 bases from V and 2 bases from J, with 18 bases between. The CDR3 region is CASSREGTPDPGANVLTF. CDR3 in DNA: TGTGCCAGCAGCCGGGAGGGGACACCCGATCCTGGGGCCAACGTCCTGACTTTC.

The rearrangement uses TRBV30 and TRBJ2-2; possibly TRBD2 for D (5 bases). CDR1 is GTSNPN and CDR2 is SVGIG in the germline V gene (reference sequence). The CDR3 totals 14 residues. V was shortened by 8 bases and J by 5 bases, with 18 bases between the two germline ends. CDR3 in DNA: TGTGCCCGAGGCCGATCCCCGGGAACCGGGGAGCTGTTTTTT. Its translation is CARGRSPGTGELFF.

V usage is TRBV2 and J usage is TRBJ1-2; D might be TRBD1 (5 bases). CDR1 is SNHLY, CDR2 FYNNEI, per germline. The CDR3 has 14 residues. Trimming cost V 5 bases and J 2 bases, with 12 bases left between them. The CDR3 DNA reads TGTGCCAGCAGTCGCGGGGCTACCAACTATGGCTACACCTTC. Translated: CASSRGATNYGYTF.

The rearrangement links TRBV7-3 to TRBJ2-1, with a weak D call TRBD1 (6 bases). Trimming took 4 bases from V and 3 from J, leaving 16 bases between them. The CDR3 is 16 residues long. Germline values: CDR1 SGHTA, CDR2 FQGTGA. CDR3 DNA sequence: TGTGCCAGCAGCTCCACAGGGCCCATGGGCTACAATGAGCAGTTCTTC. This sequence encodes CASSSTGPMGYNEQFF.

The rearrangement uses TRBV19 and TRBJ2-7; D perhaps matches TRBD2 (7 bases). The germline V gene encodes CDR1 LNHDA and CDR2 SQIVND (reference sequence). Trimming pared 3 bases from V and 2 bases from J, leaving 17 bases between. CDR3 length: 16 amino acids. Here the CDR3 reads CASSIRGDISTYEQYF. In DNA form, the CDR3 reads TGTGCCAGTAGTATTCGGGGGGACATTTCCACCTACGAGCAGTACTTC.

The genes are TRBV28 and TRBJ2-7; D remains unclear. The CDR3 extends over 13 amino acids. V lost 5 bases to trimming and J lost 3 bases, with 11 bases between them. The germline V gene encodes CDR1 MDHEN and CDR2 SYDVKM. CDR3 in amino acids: CASSPDLNYEQYF. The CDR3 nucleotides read TGTGCCAGCAGTCCTGACTTAAACTACGAGCAGTACTTC.

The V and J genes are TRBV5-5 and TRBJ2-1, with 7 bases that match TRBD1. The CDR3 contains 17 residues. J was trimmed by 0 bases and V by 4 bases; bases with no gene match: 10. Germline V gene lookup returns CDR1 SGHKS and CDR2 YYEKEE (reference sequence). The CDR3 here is CASSPGQVLSSYNEQFF. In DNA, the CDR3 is TGTGCCAGCAGCCCCGGACAGGTCCTCAGCTCCTACAATGAGCAGTTCTTC.

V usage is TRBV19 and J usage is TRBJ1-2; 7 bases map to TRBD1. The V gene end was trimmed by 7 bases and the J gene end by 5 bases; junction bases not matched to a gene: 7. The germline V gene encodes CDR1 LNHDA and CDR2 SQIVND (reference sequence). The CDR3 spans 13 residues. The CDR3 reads CASNRDREYGYTF. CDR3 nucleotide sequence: TGTGCCAGTAACCGAGACAGGGAGTATGGCTACACCTTC.

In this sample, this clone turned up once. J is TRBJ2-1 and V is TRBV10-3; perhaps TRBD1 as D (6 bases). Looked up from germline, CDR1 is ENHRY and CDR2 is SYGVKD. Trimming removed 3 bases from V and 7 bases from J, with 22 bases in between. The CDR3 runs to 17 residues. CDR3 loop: CAISEPTGTPTANEQFF. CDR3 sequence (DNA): TGTGCCATCAGTGAACCCACCGGGACACCCACGGCGAATGAGCAGTTCTTC.

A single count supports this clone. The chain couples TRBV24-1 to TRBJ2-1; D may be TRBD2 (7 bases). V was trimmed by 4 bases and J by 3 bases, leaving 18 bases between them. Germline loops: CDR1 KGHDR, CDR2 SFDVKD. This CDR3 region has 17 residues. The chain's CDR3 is CATSDFTGGKSYNEQFF. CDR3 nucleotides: TGTGCCACCAGTGACTTTACGGGGGGCAAAAGCTACAATGAGCAGTTCTTC.

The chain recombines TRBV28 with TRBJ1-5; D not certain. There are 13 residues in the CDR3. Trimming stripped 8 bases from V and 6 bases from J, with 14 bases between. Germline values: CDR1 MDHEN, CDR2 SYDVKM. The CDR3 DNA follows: TGTGCCAGCGGGTCGGGAGGGAGTCAGCCCCAGCATTTT. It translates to CASGSGGSQPQHF.

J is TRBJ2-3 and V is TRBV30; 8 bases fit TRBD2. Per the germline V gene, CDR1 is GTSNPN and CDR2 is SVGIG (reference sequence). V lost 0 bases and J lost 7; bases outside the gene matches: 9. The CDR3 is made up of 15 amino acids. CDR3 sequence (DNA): TGTGCCTGGAGTGTCTCGCGGGGGGTTATGCATACGCAGTATTTT. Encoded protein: CAWSVSRGVMHTQYF.

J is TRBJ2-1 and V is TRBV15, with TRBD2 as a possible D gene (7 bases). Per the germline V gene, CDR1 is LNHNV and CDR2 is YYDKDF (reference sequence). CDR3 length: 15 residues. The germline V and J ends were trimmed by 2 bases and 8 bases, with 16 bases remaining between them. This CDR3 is CATSRLAGATYEQFF. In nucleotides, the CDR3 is TGTGCCACCAGCAGATTGGCGGGGGCCACCTATGAGCAGTTCTTC.

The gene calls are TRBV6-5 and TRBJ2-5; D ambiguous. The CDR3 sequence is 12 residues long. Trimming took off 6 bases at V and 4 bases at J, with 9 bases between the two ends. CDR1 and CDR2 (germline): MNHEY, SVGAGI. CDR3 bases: TGTGCCAGCAGCCGCCTAGGAGAGACCCAGTACTTC. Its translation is CASSRLGETQYF.

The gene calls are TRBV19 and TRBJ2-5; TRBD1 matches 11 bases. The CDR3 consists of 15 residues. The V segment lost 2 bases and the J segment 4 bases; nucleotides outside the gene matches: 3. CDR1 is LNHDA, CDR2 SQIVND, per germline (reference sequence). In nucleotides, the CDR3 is TGTGCCAGTAGTATACCGGGACAGGGGGGAGAGACCCAGTACTTC. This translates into CASSIPGQGGETQYF.

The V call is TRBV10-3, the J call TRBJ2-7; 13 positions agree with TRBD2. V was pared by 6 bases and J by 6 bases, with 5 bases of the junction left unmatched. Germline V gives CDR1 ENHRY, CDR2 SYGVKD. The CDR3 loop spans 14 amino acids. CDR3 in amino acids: CAISPGLAGPEQYF. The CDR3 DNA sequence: TGTGCCATCAGCCCGGGACTAGCGGGACCCGAGCAGTACTTC.